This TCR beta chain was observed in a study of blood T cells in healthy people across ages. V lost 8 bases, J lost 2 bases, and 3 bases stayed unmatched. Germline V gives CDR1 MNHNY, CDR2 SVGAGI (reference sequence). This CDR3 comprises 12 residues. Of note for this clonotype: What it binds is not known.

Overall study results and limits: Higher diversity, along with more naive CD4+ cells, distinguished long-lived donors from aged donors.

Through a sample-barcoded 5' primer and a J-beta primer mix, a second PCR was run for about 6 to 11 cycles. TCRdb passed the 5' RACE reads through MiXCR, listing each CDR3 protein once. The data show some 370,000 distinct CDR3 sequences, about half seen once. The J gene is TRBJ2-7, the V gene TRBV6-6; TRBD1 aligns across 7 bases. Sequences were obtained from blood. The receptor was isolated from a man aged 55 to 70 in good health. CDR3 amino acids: CASGDSPYEQYF. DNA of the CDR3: TGTGCCAGCGGGGACAGCCCCTACGAGCAGTACTTC.